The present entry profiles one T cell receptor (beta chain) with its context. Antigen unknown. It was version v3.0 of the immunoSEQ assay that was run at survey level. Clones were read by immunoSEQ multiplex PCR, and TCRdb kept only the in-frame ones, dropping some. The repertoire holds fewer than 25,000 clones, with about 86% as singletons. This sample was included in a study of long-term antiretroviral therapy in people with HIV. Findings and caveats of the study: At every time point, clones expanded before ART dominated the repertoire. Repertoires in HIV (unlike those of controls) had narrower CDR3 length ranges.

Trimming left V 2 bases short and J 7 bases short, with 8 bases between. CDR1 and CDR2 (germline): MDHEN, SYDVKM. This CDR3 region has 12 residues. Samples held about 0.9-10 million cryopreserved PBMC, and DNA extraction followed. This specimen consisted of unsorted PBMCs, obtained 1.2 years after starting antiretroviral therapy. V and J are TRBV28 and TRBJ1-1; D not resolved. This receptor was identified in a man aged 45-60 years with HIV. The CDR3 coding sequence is TGTGCCAGCAGTTTACCTACGGTTGAAGCTTTCTTT. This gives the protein CASSLPTVEAFF.